This T cell receptor beta chain stems from a study of T cell repertoires in cytomegalovirus infection. Study-wide context: HLA-B-restricted CMV epitopes that are well studied were used alongside recently identified HLA-C-restricted ones. Matching HLA type and CMV infection were both indicated by public TCR beta signatures.

Trimming stripped 1 base from V and 2 bases from J, with 14 bases between. Germline V CDR1 and CDR2: SGHTA, FQGNSA. This CDR3 is built from 16 residues. With respect to this clonotype: Its antigen is undetermined.

TCRdb reprocessed the reads via MiXCR and lists one record per CDR3 protein. There are about 890,000 distinct CDR3 sequences in the sample; roughly 31% occur only once, and around 15% lies in the top ten. Study conclusions and caveats: Across the ex vivo response, the dominant clonotypes were HLA-C-restricted CMV-specific TCR beta clonotypes. Summed frequency of shared TCR beta families picked out CMV carriers who also had the relevant HLA.

This clonotype was obtained from a human donor in good health (CMV status not recorded). Some clones in this sample may be carry-over from other donors' samples. This chain uses TRBV7-2 with TRBJ2-5; possibly TRBD2 for D (5 bases). Sequenced here: cultured CD8+ T cells from PBMCs, sampled from culture after CMV antigen stimulation. The CDR3 loop is CASSLDWASRQETQYF. CDR3 sequence (DNA): TGTGCCAGCAGCTTAGATTGGGCTAGCAGACAAGAGACCCAGTACTTC.